The 15 T cell receptor beta chains listed next were all sequenced from one sample in a study of blood T cell repertoires in COVID-19 (TCRdb year 2020). Library preparation was by the immunoSEQ multiplex PCR assay. Entries here come from immuneACCESS through TCRdb and include only in-frame sequences with V and J called. Some clones fail to appear in such tables; in the studies checked, an unresolved V gene covers under half of the shortfall, and the cause of the remainder is unknown. This sample gives 130,000 to 150,000 clones in total; approximately 88% of them show up just once. The leading ten clones occupy less than 2% of the sample. The sequencing input was peripheral blood. Every receptor here comes from a man between 65 and 85 years old with acute or convalescent COVID-19.

V is TRBV5-6 and J is TRBJ2-4; TRBD1 agrees at 10 bases. The CDR3 is 15 residues long. J was trimmed by 3 bases and V by 3 bases; bases with no gene match: 3. Germline-derived CDR1 and CDR2 are SGHDT and YYEEEE. The CDR3 is CASSSWTGGKNIQYF. The CDR3 DNA reads as TGTGCCAGCAGCTCCTGGACAGGGGGCAAAAACATTCAGTACTTC.

The table lists this clone with a count of one. The V and J genes are TRBV29-1 and TRBJ2-7; weak D call: TRBD1 (6 bases). V was clipped by 3 bases and J by 3 bases, with 9 bases between them. Germline V CDR1 and CDR2: SQVTM, ANQGSEA. This CDR3 region has 12 residues. CDR3 amino acids: CSVEGANYEQYF. CDR3 in DNA: TGCAGCGTTGAGGGGGCCAACTACGAGCAGTACTTC.

The chain couples TRBV11-2 to TRBJ2-1; TRBD2 aligns across 11 bases. This CDR3 contains 18 residues. Germline values: CDR1 SGHAT, CDR2 FQNNGV. V lost 5 bases and J lost 7; bases outside the gene matches: 16. The CDR3 nucleotides read TGTGCCAGCAGCCCTGACCCCCTAGTAGCGGGAGGGTGGAATGAGCAGTTCTTC. Translation gives CASSPDPLVAGGWNEQFF.

A note on this clone: Different DNA sequences within this sample yield the same CDR3. V usage is TRBV6-6 and J usage is TRBJ1-6, with 8 bases identical to TRBD1. In germline, CDR1 is MNHNY, CDR2 SVGAGI (reference sequence). V lost 0 bases and J lost 7; bases outside the gene matches: 2. The CDR3 length is 15 residues. This CDR3 is CASSYSDRANSPLHF. CDR3 in DNA: TGTGCCAGCAGTTACTCGGACAGGGCGAATTCACCCCTCCACTTT.

V is TRBV29-1 and J is TRBJ1-2, with 9 bases matching TRBD1. Germline V gene data show CDR1 as SQVTM and CDR2 as ANQGSEA. CDR3 size: 15 residues. Unmatched junction bases numbered 8, after V lost 1 base and J lost 5 bases. CDR3 amino acids: CSVEGGQGYWYGYTF. The CDR3 nucleotides are TGCAGCGTTGAAGGGGGACAGGGTTATTGGTATGGCTACACCTTC.

V is TRBV7-9 and J is TRBJ2-1; a weak D match, TRBD1 (5 bases). Per the germline V gene, CDR1 is SEHNR and CDR2 is FQNEAQ (reference sequence). Deletions cut 1 base from V and 4 bases from J, with 14 bases between. This CDR3 is 16 amino acids long. The CDR3, as DNA: TGTGCCAGCAGCTTAGATAACGGCTCAGGGTACAATGAGCAGTTCTTC. This translates into CASSLDNGSGYNEQFF. The full variable domain, rest sourced from reference TRBV7-9 and TRBJ2-1, is DTGVSQNPRHKITKRGQNVTFRCDPISEHNRLYWYRQTLGQGPEFLTYFQNEAQLEKSRLLSDRFSAERPKGSFSTLEIQRTEQGDSAMYLCASSLDNGSGYNEQFFGPGTRLTVL.

The rearrangement joins TRBV20-1 to TRBJ2-7; TRBD2 aligns across 7 bases. Per germline, CDR1 DFQATT and CDR2 SNEGSKA (reference sequence). The J segment lost 6 bases and the V segment lost 5 bases, leaving 4 bases of the junction unmatched. This CDR3 has 11 residues. CDR3 coding DNA: TGCAGTGCTGGGGGGGGTCCCGAGCAGTACTTC. Translating it yields CSAGGGPEQYF.

The CDR3, as DNA: TGTGCCAGTAGTCCGGGACAGGGGGCATATTCACCCCTCCACTTT. This encodes CASSPGQGAYSPLHF. The chain carries TRBV19 and TRBJ1-6; 12 nucleotides match TRBD1. The CDR3 runs 15 residues. CDR1 is LNHDA, CDR2 SQIVND, per germline (reference sequence). The V segment lost 5 bases and the J segment 8 bases; nucleotides outside the gene matches: 4.

This clone was recorded only once. The chain has TRBV28 and TRBJ1-2, with 7 nucleotides matching TRBD1. Losses at the gene ends were 7 bases for V and 4 bases for J; bases not matched to a gene: 12. This CDR3 region has 15 residues. Germline values: CDR1 MDHEN, CDR2 SYDVKM. The DNA of the CDR3 is TGTGCCAGCAAGACAGGACAGGCTCATAGCTATGGCTACACCTTC. Protein: CASKTGQAHSYGYTF.

This clone is a singleton in its sample. V is TRBV29-1 and J is TRBJ2-1, with 10 nucleotides matching TRBD2. The CDR3 is made up of 14 amino acids. The V gene end was trimmed by 6 bases and the J gene end by 5 bases; junction bases not matched to a gene: 7. Germline CDR1 and CDR2: SQVTM and ANQGSEA. The CDR3 DNA is TGCAGCGTCACCGGGACTAGCGCCGACAATGAGCAGTTCTTC. Its translation: CSVTGTSADNEQFF.

This sequence joins TRBV28 and TRBJ1-5; D uncertain. CDR1 and CDR2 from the germline V gene are MDHEN and SYDVKM. V was clipped by 3 bases and J by 0 bases, with 9 bases between them. The CDR3 has 15 amino acids. CDR3 sequence (DNA): TGTGCCAGCAGTTTCGGCGGGCTTAGCAATCAGCCCCAGCATTTT. It translates to CASSFGGLSNQPQHF.

This chain uses TRBV5-1 with TRBJ1-2, with D unresolved. Trimming stripped 0 bases from V and 5 bases from J, with 14 bases between. From germline, CDR1 is SGHRS and CDR2 YFSETQ. The length of the CDR3 is 15 residues. CDR3 sequence: CASSLARGGPYGYTF. CDR3 bases: TGCGCCAGCAGCTTGGCCCGGGGAGGGCCGTATGGCTACACCTTC. The variable domain in full, completed from reference TRBV5-1 and TRBJ1-2, reads KAGVTQTPRYLIKTRGQQVTLSCSPISGHRSVSWYQQTPGQGLQFLFEYFSETQRNKGNFPGRFSGRQFSNSRSEMNVSTLELGDSALYLCASSLARGGPYGYTFGSGTRLTVV.

This clone was seen more than once but under ten times. This chain uses TRBV6-5 with TRBJ1-1; possibly TRBD1 for D (5 bases). Germline CDR1 and CDR2: MNHEY and SVGAGI. Trimming removed 6 bases from V and 10 bases from J, with 21 bases in between. The CDR3 runs 14 residues. This chain's CDR3 is CASRRQRGSIGAFF. For the CDR3, the DNA is TGTGCCAGCAGACGACAAAGGGGCTCTATTGGAGCTTTCTTT.

The chain employs TRBV5-4 and TRBJ2-2; D ambiguous. This CDR3 region has 16 residues. The germline gives CDR1 SGHNT, CDR2 YYREEE (reference sequence). V shed 0 bases and J shed 1 base, with 10 bases lying between them. The CDR3 DNA reads as TGTGCCAGCAGCTTGGCCCCTCCGGGGAACACCGGGGAGCTGTTTTTT. Amino acids: CASSLAPPGNTGELFF.

The chain combines TRBV19 with TRBJ1-5, with TRBD1 identical over 9 bases. The CDR3 is 13 residues long. Germline V gene data show CDR1 as LNHDA and CDR2 as SQIVND (reference sequence). Unmatched junction bases numbered 2, after V lost 6 bases and J lost 5 bases. The CDR3 coding sequence is TGTGCCAGTAGACAGGGGGCCTATCAGCCCCAGCATTTT. The encoded protein is CASRQGAYQPQHF. The whole variable domain, remainder taken from reference TRBV19 and TRBJ1-5, is DGGITQSPKYLFRKEGQNVTLSCEQNLNHDAMYWYRQDPGQGLRLIYYSQIVNDFQKGDIAEGYSVSREKKESFPLTVTSAQKNPTAFYLCASRQGAYQPQHFGDGTRLSIL.